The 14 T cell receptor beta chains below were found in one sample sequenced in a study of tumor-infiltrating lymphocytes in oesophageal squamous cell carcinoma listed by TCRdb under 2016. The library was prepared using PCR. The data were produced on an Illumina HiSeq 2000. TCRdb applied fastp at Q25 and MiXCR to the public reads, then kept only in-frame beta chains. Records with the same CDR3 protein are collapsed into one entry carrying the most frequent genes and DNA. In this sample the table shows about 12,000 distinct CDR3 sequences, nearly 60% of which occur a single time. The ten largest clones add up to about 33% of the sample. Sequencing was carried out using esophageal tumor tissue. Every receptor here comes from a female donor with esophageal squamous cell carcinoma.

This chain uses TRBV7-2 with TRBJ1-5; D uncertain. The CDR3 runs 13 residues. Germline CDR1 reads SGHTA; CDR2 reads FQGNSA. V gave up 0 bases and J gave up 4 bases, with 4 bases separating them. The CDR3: CASSLAVNQPQHF. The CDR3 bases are TGTGCCAGCAGCTTAGCCGTAAATCAGCCCCAGCATTTT.

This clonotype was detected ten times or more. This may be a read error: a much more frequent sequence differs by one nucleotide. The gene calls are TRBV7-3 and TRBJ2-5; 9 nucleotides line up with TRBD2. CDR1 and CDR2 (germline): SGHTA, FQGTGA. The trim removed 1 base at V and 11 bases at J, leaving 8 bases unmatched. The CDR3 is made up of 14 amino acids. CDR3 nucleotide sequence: TGTGCCAGCAGCTTAAGCGGGGGGGGGGCTGAGCAGTACTTC. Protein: CASSLSGGGAEQYF.

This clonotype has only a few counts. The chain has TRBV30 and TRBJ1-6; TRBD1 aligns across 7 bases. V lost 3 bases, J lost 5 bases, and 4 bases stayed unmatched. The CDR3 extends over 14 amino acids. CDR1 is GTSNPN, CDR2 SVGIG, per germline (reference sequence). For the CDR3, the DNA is TGTGCCTGGAGGGGACAGTCCAATAATTCACCCCTCCACTTT. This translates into CAWRGQSNNSPLHF.

The CDR3 protein is CASSVGQITHRQFF. In DNA form, the CDR3 reads TGTGCCAGCAGCGTAGGACAAATAACCCACCGGCAGTTCTTC. V and J are TRBV11-2 and TRBJ2-5, with D maybe TRBD1 (5 bases). TRBJ2-1 matches the DNA end more closely, so the J call is doubtful. This CDR3 has 14 amino acids. Looked up from germline, CDR1 is SGHAT and CDR2 is FQNNGV.

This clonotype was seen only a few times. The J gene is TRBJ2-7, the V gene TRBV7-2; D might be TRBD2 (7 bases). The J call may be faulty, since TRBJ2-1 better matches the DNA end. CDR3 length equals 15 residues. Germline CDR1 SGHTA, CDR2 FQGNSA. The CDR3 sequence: CASSLKGGGALQQFF. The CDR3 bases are TGTGCCAGCAGCTTAAAAGGGGGGGGGGCCCTCCAGCAGTTCTTC.

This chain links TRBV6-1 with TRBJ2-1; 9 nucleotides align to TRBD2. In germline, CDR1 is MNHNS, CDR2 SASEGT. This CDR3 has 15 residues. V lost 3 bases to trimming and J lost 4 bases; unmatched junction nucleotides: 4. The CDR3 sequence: CASSDWAGGYNEQFF. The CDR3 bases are TGTGCCAGCAGTGATTGGGCGGGGGGGTACAATGAGCAGTTCTTC.

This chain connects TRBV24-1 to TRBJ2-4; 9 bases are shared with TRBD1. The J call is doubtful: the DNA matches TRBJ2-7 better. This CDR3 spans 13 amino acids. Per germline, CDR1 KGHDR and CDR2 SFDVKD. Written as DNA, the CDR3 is TGTGCCGCCTGCCGGGACAGGGTCCACGAGCAGTACTTC. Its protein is CAACRDRVHEQYF.

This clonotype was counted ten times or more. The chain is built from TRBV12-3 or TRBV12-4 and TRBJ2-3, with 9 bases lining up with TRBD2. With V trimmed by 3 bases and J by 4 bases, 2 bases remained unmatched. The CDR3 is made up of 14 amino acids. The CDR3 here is CASSFGGGADTQYF. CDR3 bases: TGTGCCAGCAGTTTTGGCGGGGGGGCAGATACGCAGTATTTT.

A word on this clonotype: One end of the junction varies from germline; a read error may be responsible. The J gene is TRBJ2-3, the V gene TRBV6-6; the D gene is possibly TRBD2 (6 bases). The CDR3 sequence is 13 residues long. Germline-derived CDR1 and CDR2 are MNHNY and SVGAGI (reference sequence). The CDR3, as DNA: TGTGCCAGCGGAACGGGAGACACAGATACGCAGGATTTT. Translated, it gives CASGTGDTDTQDF.

The CDR3 bases are TGTGCCAGCAGAGACAGGGGAGTAGGGAGGGATACGCAGTACTTC. Protein product: CASRDRGVGRDTQYF. The rearrangement joins TRBV7-8 to TRBJ2-7, with D possibly TRBD1 on 8 matching bases. Trimming shortened V by 6 bases and J by 9 bases, and 24 bases separated the two germline ends. There are 15 residues in the CDR3. Germline values: CDR1 SGHVS, CDR2 FQNEAQ.

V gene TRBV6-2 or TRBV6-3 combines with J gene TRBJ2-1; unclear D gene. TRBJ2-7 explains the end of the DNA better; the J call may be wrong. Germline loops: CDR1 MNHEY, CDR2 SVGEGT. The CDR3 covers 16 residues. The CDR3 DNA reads TGTGCCAGCAGTTACCCGTGGTTACAGCTTTCCTACGAGCAGTACTTC. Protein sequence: CASSYPWLQLSYEQYF.

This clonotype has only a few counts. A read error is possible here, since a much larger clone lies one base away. The CDR3 is CASITGTSEANEQYF. The CDR3 DNA is TGTGCCAGCATAACCGGGACTAGCGAGGCCAATGAGCAGTACTTC. The genes are TRBV2 and TRBJ2-7, with TRBD2 identical over 10 bases. Per germline, CDR1 SNHLY and CDR2 FYNNEI. The CDR3 runs to 15 residues. V lost 7 bases, J lost 7 bases, and 13 bases stayed unmatched.

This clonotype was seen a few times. For the CDR3, the DNA is TGTGCCAGCAGCCGAGGACAGTTAGAGACCCAGTACTTC. Encoded protein: CASSRGQLETQYF. The chain couples TRBV7-6 to TRBJ2-1, with D possibly matching TRBD1 (6 bases). The DNA end favors TRBJ2-5, so the J call may be wrong. CDR1 SGHVS and CDR2 FNYEAQ come from the germline V gene. This CDR3 is built from 13 residues.

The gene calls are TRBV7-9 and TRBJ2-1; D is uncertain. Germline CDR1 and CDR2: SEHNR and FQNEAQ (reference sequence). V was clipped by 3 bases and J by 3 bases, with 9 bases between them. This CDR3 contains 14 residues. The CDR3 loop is CASSLDGRYNEQFF. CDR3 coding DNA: TGTGCCAGCAGCTTGGACGGACGCTACAATGAGCAGTTCTTC.